Shown below are 27 T cell receptor beta chains from a single sample sequenced in a study of T-cell memory formation after mild COVID-19. TCRdb ran MiXCR on the 5' RACE reads and lists one entry per CDR3 protein. Of 250,000 or so distinct CDR3 sequences in the sample, more than 15% are singletons; the top ten hold roughly 23%. Sequencing was done on a sample of PBMCs or a T cell subset sorted from them (not recorded which). These receptors originate from a man between 18 and 35 years old who had mild COVID-19 (a few samples of this study predate the infection). Cell type and time point are not known.

This clonotype was counted between two and nine times. Written as DNA, the CDR3 is TGCGCCAGCAGCCAAGATCGGGGGGGGAGAGGCTACACCTTC. Translating gives CASSQDRGGRGYTF. This chain joins TRBV4-3 and TRBJ1-2; a possible D gene is TRBD1 (5 bases). In germline, CDR1 is LGHNA, CDR2 YSLEER. The CDR3 totals 14 residues. V lost 0 bases to trimming and J lost 8 bases, with 13 bases between them.

This chain connects TRBV7-2 to TRBJ1-2; weak D call: TRBD1 (5 bases). The germline CDR1 and CDR2 sequences are SGHTA and FQGNSA. The ends were cut back, 2 bases at V and 4 bases at J, with 20 bases in the middle. This CDR3 comprises 17 residues. The CDR3 DNA is TGTGCCAGCAGCTTAAGTTCAGCAGGGAGTATGGGCTATGGCTACACCTTC. It encodes CASSLSSAGSMGYGYTF.

The CDR3 region has the DNA TGTGCCAGCAGCCAAGAGCGGGACTCAAGAAACGGTGCCAAAAACATTCAGTACTTC. Translating it yields CASSQERDSRNGAKNIQYF. The chain recombines TRBV3-1 with TRBJ2-4, with D perhaps matching TRBD2 (6 bases). The CDR3 covers 19 residues. Germline V gene data show CDR1 as LGHDT and CDR2 as YNNKEL (reference sequence). Trimming took 0 bases from V and 1 from J, leaving 19 bases between them.

This chain connects TRBV5-1 to TRBJ1-2; 9 bases fit TRBD1. J lost 2 bases, V lost 7 bases, and 3 bases had no gene match. Germline CDR1 and CDR2: SGHRS and YFSETQ. This CDR3 has 13 residues. This CDR3 is CASGDRGNYGYTF. The CDR3 nucleotides read TGCGCCAGCGGCGACAGGGGGAACTATGGCTACACCTTC. Looking up the rest from reference TRBV5-1 and TRBJ1-2 gives the full variable domain: KAGVTQTPRYLIKTRGQQVTLSCSPISGHRSVSWYQQTPGQGLQFLFEYFSETQRNKGNFPGRFSGRQFSNSRSEMNVSTLELGDSALYLCASGDRGNYGYTFGSGTRLTVV.

The chain uses TRBV18 and TRBJ2-3; D is uncertain. V gave up 0 bases and J gave up 5 bases, with 15 bases separating them. The CDR3 loop spans 16 amino acids. Germline-derived CDR1 and CDR2 are KGHSH and LQKENI. The CDR3 spells CASSPPPPISGDTQYF. The CDR3 nucleotides read TGTGCCAGCTCACCACCGCCTCCGATCTCCGGAGATACGCAGTATTTT.

This clonotype was detected a few times. The J gene is TRBJ2-7, the V gene TRBV9; D remains unclear. Trimming took off 2 bases at V and 1 base at J, with 7 bases between the two ends. CDR3 length: 13 residues. The germline CDR1 and CDR2 sequences are SGDLS and YYNGEE. CDR3 in DNA: TGTGCCAGCAGCGTCGACACTTCCTACGAGCAGTACTTC. Protein sequence: CASSVDTSYEQYF.

This chain uses TRBV7-3 with TRBJ2-1; 9 positions agree with TRBD2. V lost 1 base to trimming and J lost 4 bases; unmatched junction nucleotides: 11. Per the germline V gene, CDR1 is SGHTA and CDR2 is FQGTGA. This CDR3 is 18 amino acids long. The CDR3 DNA reads TGTGCCAGCAGCTTAAGTGCTCTAGCGGGGAGTAGATACAATGAGCAGTTCTTC. It specifies CASSLSALAGSRYNEQFF.

This clonotype was counted at least ten times. This chain links TRBV20-1 with TRBJ2-3; TRBD2 is a possible D gene (5 bases). V lost 0 bases and J 10 bases, leaving 8 bases between the germline ends. The CDR3 has 11 amino acids. Germline V gene sequence: CDR1 DFQATT, CDR2 SNEGSKA (reference sequence). CDR3 amino acids: CSARDAGAQYF. In nucleotides, the CDR3 is TGCAGTGCTAGAGATGCGGGTGCGCAGTATTTT.

This clonotype turned up a few times. The chain recombines TRBV7-2 with TRBJ1-4, with D unclear. The germline CDR1 and CDR2 sequences are SGHTA and FQGNSA. This CDR3 spans 13 amino acids. V lost 2 bases, J lost 4 bases, and 5 bases lay in between. The CDR3 protein is CASSLTFNEKLFF. CDR3 in DNA: TGTGCCAGCAGCTTAACCTTTAATGAAAAACTGTTTTTT.

This clonotype was detected many times. This sequence joins TRBV12-3 or TRBV12-4 and TRBJ1-2; TRBD1 might be the D (5 bases). The CDR3 is made up of 11 amino acids. V was pared by 4 bases and J by 7 bases, with 7 bases between. The CDR3 here is CASSSGSGYTF. CDR3 bases: TGTGCCAGCAGTTCAGGGAGTGGCTACACCTTC.

This clonotype came up many times. The genes are TRBV9 and TRBJ2-5; D is tentatively TRBD1 or TRBD2 (5 bases each). Trimming removed 3 bases at V and 1 base at J, with 7 bases between. The germline CDR1 and CDR2 sequences are SGDLS and YYNGEE. The CDR3 is 13 residues long. CDR3 amino acids: CASSAGPQETQYF. In nucleotides, the CDR3 is TGTGCCAGCAGCGCGGGACCCCAAGAGACCCAGTACTTC.

This clonotype was found a few times. The genes are TRBV20-1 and TRBJ2-5; TRBD2 might be the D (5 bases). Trimming left V 0 bases short and J 5 bases short, with 13 bases between. CDR1 and CDR2 (germline): DFQATT, SNEGSKA (reference sequence). The CDR3 has 14 amino acids. The CDR3: CSARDDGRRETQYF. CDR3 sequence (DNA): TGCAGTGCTAGAGATGATGGGAGACGGGAGACCCAGTACTTC.

V usage is TRBV7-9 and J usage is TRBJ2-3; 8 nucleotides agree with TRBD2. CDR1 is SEHNR, CDR2 FQNEAQ, per germline (reference sequence). Unmatched junction bases numbered 7, after V lost 4 bases and J lost 4 bases. This CDR3 has 15 residues. The CDR3 DNA reads as TGTGCCAGCAGCTCGGCGGGGGGCCCCGCAGATACGCAGTATTTT. The encoded protein is CASSSAGGPADTQYF.

The J gene is TRBJ2-2, the V gene TRBV20-1; possibly TRBD1 for D (6 bases). The CDR3 extends over 16 amino acids. Trimming took off 2 bases at V and 0 bases at J, with 13 bases between the two ends. Germline CDR1 DFQATT, CDR2 SNEGSKA (reference sequence). CDR3 amino acids: CSARPATGSNTGELFF. DNA for the CDR3: TGCAGTGCTAGACCAGCGACAGGCTCGAACACCGGGGAGCTGTTTTTT.

The rearrangement links TRBV4-1 to TRBJ2-3; 9 nucleotides match TRBD2. The CDR3 has 17 amino acids. Germline V gene data show CDR1 as MGHRA and CDR2 as YSYEKL. Trimming took 0 bases from V and 0 from J; bases not matched to a gene: 4. CDR3 bases: TGCGCCAGCAGCCAAGATTTAGCGGGGGAAAGCACAGATACGCAGTATTTT. This encodes CASSQDLAGESTDTQYF.

In this sample, this clonotype turned up a few times. The chain couples TRBV6-5 to TRBJ2-7, with D perhaps being TRBD1 or TRBD2 (5 bases each). The CDR3 is 14 amino acids. Germline loops: CDR1 MNHEY, CDR2 SVGAGI. Trimming took off 2 bases at V and 5 bases at J, with 13 bases between the two ends. CDR3 DNA sequence: TGTGCCAGCAGTTACCGGGACGGGGCACACGAGCAGTACTTC. Translated, it gives CASSYRDGAHEQYF.

The chain has TRBV2 and TRBJ2-4, with TRBD2 matching 11 bases. Trimming cost V 4 bases and J 1 base; bases outside gene matches: 9. CDR3 size: 18 residues. Germline V gene lookup returns CDR1 SNHLY and CDR2 FYNNEI. CDR3 region: CASSGVLAGGEAKNIQYF. CDR3 nucleotide sequence: TGTGCCAGCAGTGGAGTATTAGCGGGGGGGGAGGCCAAAAACATTCAGTACTTC.

V and J are TRBV18 and TRBJ1-2, with a weak D call TRBD1 (6 bases). The CDR3 spans 16 residues. CDR1 is KGHSH and CDR2 is LQKENI in the germline V gene. V gave up 1 base and J gave up 5 bases, with 17 bases separating them. CDR3 region: CASSPLGGQVAYGYTF. Here the CDR3 DNA reads TGTGCCAGCTCACCACTCGGGGGGCAGGTGGCGTATGGCTACACCTTC.

The chain links TRBV7-2 to TRBJ1-2; perhaps TRBD1 as D (6 bases). The CDR3 sequence is 14 residues long. Trimming took off 5 bases at V and 0 bases at J, with 10 bases between the two ends. The germline V gene encodes CDR1 SGHTA and CDR2 FQGNSA. CDR3 loop: CASSQPGANYGYTF. The DNA of the CDR3 is TGTGCCAGCAGCCAACCAGGGGCTAACTATGGCTACACCTTC.

The chain couples TRBV27 to TRBJ2-7; 7 nucleotides match TRBD1. The trim removed 4 bases at V and 6 bases at J, leaving 12 bases unmatched. This CDR3 has 15 residues. The germline gives CDR1 MNHEY, CDR2 SMNVEV (reference sequence). The CDR3 sequence: CASSSRTGPKREQYF. DNA of the CDR3: TGTGCCAGCAGTTCCCGGACAGGTCCCAAGCGCGAGCAGTACTTC.

This clonotype was found many times. The V call is TRBV12-3 or TRBV12-4, the J call TRBJ2-1; weak D call: TRBD1 (5 bases). The CDR3 loop spans 14 amino acids. The V and J ends lost 2 bases and 1 base respectively, with 6 bases between them. CDR3 protein: CASSLPGSYNEQFF. CDR3 coding DNA: TGTGCCAGCAGTTTACCAGGGTCCTACAATGAGCAGTTCTTC.

This clonotype was seen more than once but under ten times. This rearrangement joins TRBV7-2 to TRBJ2-1, with 7 positions matching TRBD2. Germline trimming cut 1 base from V and 8 bases from J; bases unmatched to any gene: 5. The CDR3 covers 14 residues. Germline V gives CDR1 SGHTA, CDR2 FQGNSA. CDR3: CASSLDRRGDEQFF. In DNA, the CDR3 is TGTGCCAGCAGCTTAGATCGTCGGGGGGATGAGCAGTTCTTC.

This clonotype has a handful of counts. The rearrangement joins TRBV7-3 to TRBJ2-3; possibly TRBD2 for D (5 bases). Germline CDR1 reads SGHTA; CDR2 reads FQGTGA. V lost 5 bases, J lost 0 bases, and 12 bases lay in between. This CDR3 comprises 15 residues. This CDR3 is CASSPGETSTDTQYF. The CDR3 nucleotides are TGTGCCAGCAGCCCCGGGGAGACTAGCACAGATACGCAGTATTTT. Filled out from reference TRBV7-3 and TRBJ2-3, the complete variable domain reads GAGVSQTPSNKVTEKGKYVELRCDPISGHTALYWYRQSLGQGPEFLIYFQGTGAADDSGLPNDRFFAVRPEGSVSTLKIQRTERGDSAVYLCASSPGETSTDTQYFGPGTRLTVL.

The chain employs TRBV5-1 and TRBJ1-2; 8 nucleotides align to TRBD1. Germline loops: CDR1 SGHRS, CDR2 YFSETQ. CDR3 size: 18 residues. The ends lost 4 bases at V and 0 bases at J; junction bases unmatched: 14. DNA of the CDR3: TGCGCCAGCAGCCGAGGGGTTGACAGGGGACCAGCTAACTATGGCTACACCTTC. Translating it yields CASSRGVDRGPANYGYTF.

The chain carries TRBV3-1 and TRBJ2-1, with unresolved D. The CDR3 has 12 residues. Germline values: CDR1 LGHDT, CDR2 YNNKEL (reference sequence). Trimming removed 2 bases from V and 6 bases from J, with 5 bases in between. Written as DNA, the CDR3 is TGTGCCAGCAGCCAACGGAGCAATGAGCAGTTCTTC. Protein sequence: CASSQRSNEQFF.

This chain joins TRBV29-1 and TRBJ1-1; no clear D. This CDR3 is 9 amino acids long. V was cut by 6 bases and J by 7 bases, with 6 bases left in between. Germline V gives CDR1 SQVTM, CDR2 ANQGSEA. CDR3 amino acids: CSVSGEAFF. CDR3 bases: TGCAGCGTCTCCGGTGAAGCTTTCTTT.

The chain uses TRBV20-1 and TRBJ2-1; tentatively, D is TRBD1 (5 bases). V was trimmed by 7 bases and J by 3 bases, leaving 13 bases between them. Germline CDR1 DFQATT, CDR2 SNEGSKA (reference sequence). The CDR3 is 13 amino acids. CDR3 sequence: CSVRPQGYNEQFF. CDR3 nucleotides: TGCAGTGTCAGACCCCAGGGCTACAATGAGCAGTTCTTC.